This T cell receptor (beta chain) is drawn from a study of T cell responses to AZD1222 COVID-19 vaccine. Across the study: Combined were second doses at about 4 or about 12 weeks.

The study, taken as a whole, reports: The donor group comprised mostly white British people and more females; the analysis possibly underestimated clonal diversity. Reports indicate that nearly half of spike-specific TCRs are directed at unmutated variant regions. Distributed over spike, vaccine-associated CD4 TCRs predominated at 160-218 and 743-854.

Turning to this clone: Its specificity is unknown.

CDR3 length: 13 amino acids. Trimming removed 5 bases from V and 5 bases from J, with 12 bases in between. Here immunoSEQ multiplex PCR was the method, and the copy in TCRdb shows in-frame clones only, minus some. The data show over 150,000 clones, about nine tenths seen once. This receptor was identified in an adult in good health. The specimen was peripheral blood, collected on day 0 of AZD1222 vaccination. J is TRBJ1-1 and V is TRBV12-3 or TRBV12-4; D may be TRBD1 (6 bases). In nucleotides, the CDR3 is TGTGCCAGCAGTCTCCAACAGGGAACTGAAGCTTTCTTT. Translating it yields CASSLQQGTEAFF.